This is a list of T cell receptor beta chains from one sample in a study of cytomegalovirus exposure and HLA in healthy donors. The method was immunoSEQ multiplex PCR; TCRdb's version includes in-frame clones alone and lacks a portion of them. Of more than 45,000 clones detected, almost 85% appear once; the ten largest clones hold 2.5% to 3%. What was sequenced was PBMCs. The source is a man aged 50 or older in good health and CMV-seronegative. The CDR3 runs from the conserved cysteine through the conserved F or W. The order of the fields is CDR3 length, D gene, J gene, V gene, clone size, CDR3 DNA, CDR3 protein. The D gene is left open where the match is weak. A row's size may be missing; if present it is once, few, many or a size class.

len: 15
d_gene: TRBD1
j_gene: TRBJ2-2
v_gene: TRBV5-1
abundance: -
CDR3nt: TGCGCCAGCAGAACCGGGACAGGGGGTCCCGGGGAGCTGTTTTTT
CDR3aa: CASRTGTGGPGELFF

len: 16
d_gene: -
j_gene: TRBJ2-2
v_gene: TRBV7-9
abundance: -
CDR3nt: TGTGCCAGCAGCTTGGCCCGGGGGGCCGACACCGGGGAGCTGTTTTTT
CDR3aa: CASSLARGADTGELFF

len: 14
d_gene: -
j_gene: TRBJ2-5
v_gene: TRBV5-1
abundance: -
CDR3nt: TGCGCCAGCAGCCTAGGGGCCCCCCAAAAGACCCAGTACTTC
CDR3aa: CASSLGAPQKTQYF

len: 14
d_gene: -
j_gene: TRBJ2-3
v_gene: TRBV5-1
abundance: -
CDR3nt: TGCGCCAGCAGCCCAACCCCCAGAACAGATACGCAGTATTTT
CDR3aa: CASSPTPRTDTQYF

len: 13
d_gene: TRBD1
j_gene: TRBJ1-2
v_gene: TRBV11-2
abundance: -
CDR3nt: TGTGCCAGCAGCTTAAGGGGGCCGGATGGCTACACCTTC
CDR3aa: CASSLRGPDGYTF

len: 15
d_gene: TRBD1
j_gene: TRBJ2-7
v_gene: TRBV5-1
abundance: -
CDR3nt: TGCGCCAGCAGCCCACCGGGACAGGGGCCCTACGAGCAGTACTTC
CDR3aa: CASSPPGQGPYEQYF

len: 14
d_gene: -
j_gene: TRBJ2-1
v_gene: TRBV2
abundance: once
CDR3nt: TGTGCCAGCAGGGCCCCCGAGAGCAGGGATGAGCAGTTCTTC
CDR3aa: CASRAPESRDEQFF

len: 14
d_gene: -
j_gene: TRBJ2-7
v_gene: TRBV27
abundance: -
CDR3nt: TGTGCCAGCAGTCCCGCCTTGGACAGACGGGAGCAGTACTTC
CDR3aa: CASSPALDRREQYF

len: 17
d_gene: TRBD2
j_gene: TRBJ2-7
v_gene: TRBV4-2
abundance: -
CDR3nt: TGTGCCAGCAGCCAAGATAGGGCTAGCGGAATTTCCTACGAGCAGTACTTC
CDR3aa: CASSQDRASGISYEQYF

len: 15
d_gene: -
j_gene: TRBJ2-5
v_gene: TRBV6-5
abundance: -
CDR3nt: TGTGCCAGCAGTTACTCTTCTAATGGAGGAGAGACCCAGTACTTC
CDR3aa: CASSYSSNGGETQYF

len: 14
d_gene: -
j_gene: TRBJ1-4
v_gene: TRBV18
abundance: -
CDR3nt: TGTGCCAGCTCACCACTCGCAACTAATGAAAAACTGTTTTTT
CDR3aa: CASSPLATNEKLFF

len: 15
d_gene: -
j_gene: TRBJ2-7
v_gene: TRBV11-3
abundance: -
CDR3nt: TGTGCCAGCAGCGGAAGGGGTAGGGATTCCTACGAGCAGTACTTC
CDR3aa: CASSGRGRDSYEQYF

len: 14
d_gene: TRBD1
j_gene: TRBJ1-2
v_gene: TRBV5-1
abundance: -
CDR3nt: TGCGCCAGCAGCGCTCGACAGGGACTCTATGGCTACACCTTC
CDR3aa: CASSARQGLYGYTF

len: 13
d_gene: -
j_gene: TRBJ2-5
v_gene: TRBV28
abundance: -
CDR3nt: TGTGCCCCCTGCGGTCGGGAGCAAGAGACCCAGTACTTC
CDR3aa: CAPCGREQETQYF

len: 13
d_gene: -
j_gene: TRBJ2-3
v_gene: TRBV7-3
abundance: -
CDR3nt: TGTGCCAGCAGCTCCCCGGGAGCGGATACGCAGTATTTT
CDR3aa: CASSSPGADTQYF

len: 14
d_gene: -
j_gene: TRBJ2-6
v_gene: TRBV11-1
abundance: -
CDR3nt: TGTGCCAGCAGCTTCCCCACTGGGGCCAACGTCCTGACTTTC
CDR3aa: CASSFPTGANVLTF

len: 14
d_gene: TRBD1
j_gene: TRBJ2-5
v_gene: TRBV7-7
abundance: -
CDR3nt: TGTGCCAGCAGCTTGGGACAGGGTAAAGAGACCCAGTACTTC
CDR3aa: CASSLGQGKETQYF

len: 14
d_gene: -
j_gene: TRBJ1-4
v_gene: TRBV7-9
abundance: -
CDR3nt: TGTGCCAGCAGCCCACAGAGTGACAATGAAAAACTGTTTTTT
CDR3aa: CASSPQSDNEKLFF

len: 14
d_gene: TRBD1
j_gene: TRBJ2-5
v_gene: TRBV14
abundance: -
CDR3nt: TGTGCCAGCAGCCAGGGGACAGGGAGGGAGACCCAGTACTTC
CDR3aa: CASSQGTGRETQYF

len: 15
d_gene: TRBD2
j_gene: TRBJ2-3
v_gene: TRBV11-3
abundance: -
CDR3nt: TGTGCCAGCAGCCCCCAAGCGGGGGGCGGAGATACGCAGTATTTT
CDR3aa: CASSPQAGGGDTQYF

len: 15
d_gene: TRBD2
j_gene: TRBJ2-2
v_gene: TRBV2
abundance: -
CDR3nt: TGTGCCAGCAGTGGCCCTAGCGGGGGGACCGGGGAGCTGTTTTTT
CDR3aa: CASSGPSGGTGELFF

len: 13
d_gene: -
j_gene: TRBJ2-3
v_gene: TRBV9
abundance: -
CDR3nt: TGTGCCAGCAGCGTAGGGGGGCCAGATACGCAGTATTTT
CDR3aa: CASSVGGPDTQYF

len: 13
d_gene: -
j_gene: TRBJ1-1
v_gene: TRBV28
abundance: -
CDR3nt: TGTGCCAGCAGTTTATGGAGCGGGGTGCGGGCTTTCTTT
CDR3aa: CASSLWSGVRAFF

len: 15
d_gene: -
j_gene: TRBJ1-2
v_gene: TRBV15
abundance: -
CDR3nt: TGTGCCACCAGCAGAGATTGGAGCTCTAACTATGGCTACACCTTC
CDR3aa: CATSRDWSSNYGYTF

len: 18
d_gene: TRBD1
j_gene: TRBJ2-6
v_gene: TRBV7-3
abundance: -
CDR3nt: TGTGCCAGCAGCCCTGGGACAGGGACAACCTCTGGGGCCAACGTCCTGACTTTC
CDR3aa: CASSPGTGTTSGANVLTF

len: 13
d_gene: -
j_gene: TRBJ2-1
v_gene: TRBV6-6
abundance: -
CDR3nt: TGTGCCAGCAGTTACTCGAGCAGAGGTGAGCAGTTCTTC
CDR3aa: CASSYSSRGEQFF

len: 16
d_gene: TRBD1
j_gene: TRBJ2-7
v_gene: TRBV15
abundance: -
CDR3nt: TGTGCCACCAGCAGCCCCGTGGGACAGCCCTCCTACGAGCAGTACTTC
CDR3aa: CATSSPVGQPSYEQYF

len: 11
d_gene: -
j_gene: TRBJ1-2
v_gene: TRBV28
abundance: -
CDR3nt: TGTGCCAGCAGTTTATCATATGGCTACACCTTC
CDR3aa: CASSLSYGYTF

len: 13
d_gene: -
j_gene: TRBJ2-1
v_gene: TRBV5-6
abundance: -
CDR3nt: TGTGCCAGCACCTTACAGGGCGGCGATGAGCAGTTCTTC
CDR3aa: CASTLQGGDEQFF

len: 15
d_gene: -
j_gene: TRBJ2-2
v_gene: TRBV30
abundance: -
CDR3nt: TGTGCCTGGAACTTAGCGAACACGAACACCGGGGAGCTGTTTTTT
CDR3aa: CAWNLANTNTGELFF

len: 15
d_gene: -
j_gene: TRBJ1-2
v_gene: TRBV28
abundance: -
CDR3nt: TGTGCCAGCAGGAATCAAGAGACACCGAACTATGGCTACACCTTC
CDR3aa: CASRNQETPNYGYTF

len: 16
d_gene: TRBD1
j_gene: TRBJ2-2
v_gene: TRBV4-2
abundance: few
CDR3nt: TGTGCCAGCAGCCAAGAGGACAGGGGGCTCACCGGGGAGCTGTTTTTT
CDR3aa: CASSQEDRGLTGELFF

len: 16
d_gene: TRBD1
j_gene: TRBJ2-1
v_gene: TRBV10-2
abundance: -
CDR3nt: TGCGCCAGCAGTGATCCCCGGGACAGGGGGGGCAATGAGCAGTTCTTC
CDR3aa: CASSDPRDRGGNEQFF

len: 11
d_gene: TRBD1
j_gene: TRBJ1-1
v_gene: TRBV28
abundance: -
CDR3nt: TGTGCCAGCAGACAGGACAGGGGGGCTTTCTTT
CDR3aa: CASRQDRGAFF

len: 15
d_gene: TRBD1
j_gene: TRBJ2-5
v_gene: TRBV5-4
abundance: -
CDR3nt: TGTGCCAGCAGATTGCCGGGACAGGGCCCAGAGACCCAGTACTTC
CDR3aa: CASRLPGQGPETQYF

len: 16
d_gene: TRBD2
j_gene: TRBJ2-1
v_gene: TRBV4-2
abundance: -
CDR3nt: TGTGCCAGCAGCCAAGAAATAGCGGGGGACTACAATGAGCAGTTCTTC
CDR3aa: CASSQEIAGDYNEQFF

len: 15
d_gene: -
j_gene: TRBJ2-2
v_gene: TRBV5-8
abundance: -
CDR3nt: TGTGCCAGCAGCTTAGGTTCCCGGAGGGGCGGGGAGCTGTTTTTT
CDR3aa: CASSLGSRRGGELFF

len: 15
d_gene: -
j_gene: TRBJ1-1
v_gene: TRBV14
abundance: once
CDR3nt: TGTGCCAGCAGCCAAGATAGTAGTTTTAACACTGAAGCTTTCTTT
CDR3aa: CASSQDSSFNTEAFF

len: 14
d_gene: TRBD1
j_gene: TRBJ2-1
v_gene: TRBV6-1
abundance: -
CDR3nt: TGTGCCAGCAGTGGGACAGGGGACCACAATGAGCAGTTCTTC
CDR3aa: CASSGTGDHNEQFF

len: 15
d_gene: TRBD1
j_gene: TRBJ2-5
v_gene: TRBV29-1
abundance: -
CDR3nt: TGCAGCGTTGAACTGACAGGGGCCGGCCAAGAGACCCAGTACTTC
CDR3aa: CSVELTGAGQETQYF

len: 11
d_gene: -
j_gene: TRBJ2-7
v_gene: TRBV4-1
abundance: -
CDR3nt: TGCGCCAGCAGCCCACTCTACGAGCAGTACTTC
CDR3aa: CASSPLYEQYF

len: 15
d_gene: TRBD1
j_gene: TRBJ1-2
v_gene: TRBV15
abundance: -
CDR3nt: TGTGCCACCAGCCCCTATGGTCAGGACAGGGGCGGCTACACCTTC
CDR3aa: CATSPYGQDRGGYTF

len: 15
d_gene: -
j_gene: TRBJ1-2
v_gene: TRBV28
abundance: -
CDR3nt: TGTGCCAGCAGTCCACACAGGGTTCCTAACTATGGCTACACCTTC
CDR3aa: CASSPHRVPNYGYTF

len: 13
d_gene: TRBD1
j_gene: TRBJ2-7
v_gene: TRBV2
abundance: -
CDR3nt: TGTGCCACCAAGACAGGGGACTCTATCGAGCAGTACTTC
CDR3aa: CATKTGDSIEQYF

len: 15
d_gene: -
j_gene: TRBJ2-1
v_gene: TRBV7-3
abundance: -
CDR3nt: TGTGCCAGCAGCCTAAGACTAGCAGGGGCGGCTGAGCAGTTCTTC
CDR3aa: CASSLRLAGAAEQFF

len: 15
d_gene: TRBD2
j_gene: TRBJ2-1
v_gene: TRBV9
abundance: -
CDR3nt: TGTGCCAGCAGCGTGTCCAGCGGGGGGGCCCATGAGCAGTTCTTC
CDR3aa: CASSVSSGGAHEQFF

len: 14
d_gene: TRBD1
j_gene: TRBJ1-1
v_gene: TRBV13
abundance: -
CDR3nt: TGTGCCAGCAGCCTCCGGACAGGGCTGGCTGAAGCTTTCTTT
CDR3aa: CASSLRTGLAEAFF

len: 17
d_gene: -
j_gene: TRBJ2-2
v_gene: TRBV15
abundance: once
CDR3nt: TGTGCCACCAGCAGAGAATATCCGAAGCGTGGCACCGGGGAGCTGTTTTTT
CDR3aa: CATSREYPKRGTGELFF

len: 13
d_gene: TRBD1
j_gene: TRBJ1-2
v_gene: TRBV10-1
abundance: -
CDR3nt: TGCGCCAGCAGCGAGGACAGGGGGTTTGGCTACACCTTC
CDR3aa: CASSEDRGFGYTF

len: 14
d_gene: -
j_gene: TRBJ2-7
v_gene: TRBV28
abundance: -
CDR3nt: TGTGCCAGCACCTGGGGGGGGCTGGGCTACGAGCAGTACTTC
CDR3aa: CASTWGGLGYEQYF

len: 13
d_gene: -
j_gene: TRBJ2-7
v_gene: TRBV2
abundance: -
CDR3nt: TGTGCCAGCAGTGGCGACAGGTCAAGGGAGCAGTACTTC
CDR3aa: CASSGDRSREQYF

len: 13
d_gene: -
j_gene: TRBJ2-5
v_gene: TRBV9
abundance: -
CDR3nt: TGTGCCAGCAGCGTAGCGGTACAAGAGACCCAGTACTTC
CDR3aa: CASSVAVQETQYF

len: 14
d_gene: -
j_gene: TRBJ2-7
v_gene: TRBV10-2
abundance: once
CDR3nt: TGCGCCAGCAGTGGTCAGGGGGGCGCCTACGAGCAGTACTTC
CDR3aa: CASSGQGGAYEQYF

len: 17
d_gene: -
j_gene: TRBJ2-7
v_gene: TRBV27
abundance: -
CDR3nt: TGTGCCAGCAGTTTGCATACTCCACAGGGCGGAAACTACGAGCAGTACTTC
CDR3aa: CASSLHTPQGGNYEQYF

len: 14
d_gene: -
j_gene: TRBJ1-4
v_gene: TRBV27
abundance: -
CDR3nt: TGTGCCAGCAGAGCTCAGGGTAGAAATGAAAAACTGTTTTTT
CDR3aa: CASRAQGRNEKLFF

len: 15
d_gene: TRBD1
j_gene: TRBJ2-7
v_gene: TRBV5-6
abundance: once
CDR3nt: TGTGCCAGCAGCTTGGGCGGACAGGGGAGTTACGAGCAGTACTTC
CDR3aa: CASSLGGQGSYEQYF

len: 15
d_gene: -
j_gene: TRBJ1-6
v_gene: TRBV5-1
abundance: -
CDR3nt: TGCGCCAGCAGCTTACAGGGAACCTATAATTCACCCCTCCACTTT
CDR3aa: CASSLQGTYNSPLHF

len: 16
d_gene: TRBD1
j_gene: TRBJ2-7
v_gene: TRBV7-2
abundance: -
CDR3nt: TGTGCCAGCAGAGCCCGGGACAGGGGACAAAACTACGAGCAGTACTTC
CDR3aa: CASRARDRGQNYEQYF

len: 13
d_gene: -
j_gene: TRBJ2-1
v_gene: TRBV7-3
abundance: -
CDR3nt: TGTGCCAGCAGCTTGGGGCCGGACAATGAGCAGTTCTTC
CDR3aa: CASSLGPDNEQFF